Shown below are 18 T cell receptor beta chains from a single sample sequenced in a study of CD8 T cells in ankylosing spondylitis. These receptors have no identified antigens. MiXCR, applied by TCRdb to the 5' RACE reads, yields one record per CDR3 protein. The sample shows fewer than 750,000 distinct CDR3 sequences, under 20% of them seen only once. Study observations and caveats: What seemed typical of ankylosing spondylitis blood was a TCR beta motif built from several highly homologous variants.

The sample taken for sequencing was blood, either unsorted or a sorted T cell fraction (not recorded which). Receptor source: a male donor with ankylosing spondylitis.

This clonotype was counted between two and nine times. The rearrangement joins TRBV20-1 to TRBJ1-6; D is possibly TRBD1 (5 bases). Germline assignment: CDR1 DFQATT and CDR2 SNEGSKA (reference sequence). Trimming cost V 0 bases and J 7 bases, with 10 bases left between them. The CDR3 consists of 14 residues. CDR3 bases: TGCAGTGCTAGAGAAGGGACGGGCAATTCACCCCTCCACTTT. Protein product: CSAREGTGNSPLHF.

This clonotype was recorded a few times. The chain is built from TRBV7-6 and TRBJ2-2, with D possibly TRBD1 on 5 matching bases. The germline CDR1 and CDR2 sequences are SGHVS and FNYEAQ. This CDR3 is 16 amino acids long. The V end was cut by 5 bases, the J end by 11 bases, with 24 bases between. CDR3 sequence: CASSTRPTEPAVELFF. The CDR3 nucleotides read TGTGCCAGCAGCACCCGCCCGACAGAGCCTGCCGTCGAGCTGTTTTTT.

The rearrangement uses TRBV6-5 and TRBJ2-1; possibly TRBD1 for D (5 bases). This CDR3 has 17 residues. Per the germline V gene, CDR1 is MNHEY and CDR2 is SVGAGI. V lost 2 bases and J 0 bases, leaving 14 bases between the germline ends. CDR3 residues: CASSYGKGAPSYNEQFF. CDR3 nucleotide sequence: TGTGCCAGCAGTTACGGGAAAGGGGCTCCCTCCTACAATGAGCAGTTCTTC.

The table lists this clonotype with many counts. The genes are TRBV29-1 and TRBJ2-3; D not certain. The CDR3 length is 10 residues. Trimming removed 4 bases at V and 9 bases at J, with 8 bases between. From germline, CDR1 is SQVTM and CDR2 ANQGSEA. CDR3 sequence: CSVVSETQYF. CDR3 DNA sequence: TGCAGCGTTGTGAGTGAAACGCAGTATTTT.

In regard to this clonotype: The junction departs from the called germline gene at one end, perhaps through a read error. The V and J genes are TRBV29-1 and TRBJ2-3, with 8 bases matching TRBD1. The V gene's germline CDR1 is SQVTM and CDR2 ANQGSEA. This CDR3 region has 17 residues. The CDR3 nucleotides read TGCGGCGTAGGCCTTACAGGGGGACAGACTAGCACAGATACGCAGTATTTT. This sequence encodes CGVGLTGGQTSTDTQYF.

In DNA form, the CDR3 reads TGCAGTGCTAGTAGGGAGCCTTATCAGCCCCAGCATTTT. It encodes CSASREPYQPQHF. The chain uses TRBV20-1 and TRBJ1-5; no clear D gene. Trimming removed 3 bases from V and 5 bases from J, with 11 bases in between. Per germline, CDR1 DFQATT and CDR2 SNEGSKA (reference sequence). This CDR3 has 13 residues.

This clonotype was detected a few times. The rearrangement uses TRBV5-1 and TRBJ2-2; D call uncertain. The germline V gene has CDR1 SGHRS and CDR2 YFSETQ. The CDR3 loop spans 14 amino acids. The V end was cut by 2 bases, the J end by 3 bases, with 8 bases between. The DNA of the CDR3 is TGCGCCAGCAGCTTTATCGCGGACACCGGGGAGCTGTTTTTT. Protein sequence: CASSFIADTGELFF.

The sample holds a few counts of this clonotype. V gene TRBV10-3 combines with J gene TRBJ2-3, with 8 bases matching TRBD2. Per the germline V gene, CDR1 is ENHRY and CDR2 is SYGVKD. The CDR3 has 17 amino acids. J was trimmed by 6 bases and V by 0 bases; bases with no gene match: 11. In DNA, the CDR3 is TGTGCCATCAGTGAGTCGAGTAACAGCGGGGGAAGGGATACGCAGTATTTT. Translating it yields CAISESSNSGGRDTQYF.

The chain is built from TRBV6-2 or TRBV6-3 and TRBJ2-7, with 10 bases matching TRBD1. V dropped 6 bases and J dropped 2; count of bases not matched to a gene: 10. CDR1 is MNHEY, CDR2 SVGEGT, per germline. The CDR3 has 16 residues. The CDR3 loop is CASSRPPGQGTYEQYF. For the CDR3, the DNA is TGTGCCAGCAGCCGGCCTCCGGGACAGGGGACCTACGAGCAGTACTTC.

This clonotype turned up a few times. The genes are TRBV7-2 and TRBJ2-1; TRBD2 matches at 12 bases. Unmatched junction bases numbered 7, after V lost 6 bases and J lost 4 bases. There are 16 residues in the CDR3. The germline V gene has CDR1 SGHTA and CDR2 FQGNSA. CDR3 region: CASSLMTSGGYNEQFF. CDR3 DNA: TGTGCCAGCAGTCTTATGACTAGCGGGGGTTACAATGAGCAGTTCTTC.

This clonotype was seen a few times. The V gene is TRBV5-8, the J gene TRBJ2-3; D not certain. Trimming removed 2 bases from V and 3 bases from J, with 7 bases in between. Germline V gives CDR1 SGHTS, CDR2 YDEGEE. This CDR3 comprises 13 residues. CDR3 DNA: TGTGCCAGCAGCTTCGAGGTAACAGATACGCAGTATTTT. Protein: CASSFEVTDTQYF. Based on the CDR3 plus reference TRBV5-8 and TRBJ2-3, the full variable domain is EAGVTQSPTHLIKTRGQQATLRCSPISGHTSVYWYQQALGLGLQFLLWYDEGEERNRGNFPPRFSGRQFPNYSSELNVNALELEDSALYLCASSFEVTDTQYFGPGTRLTVL.

The gene calls are TRBV24-1 and TRBJ2-1; the D is unclear. This CDR3 comprises 12 residues. V gave up 9 bases and J gave up 5 bases, with 10 bases separating them. CDR1 is KGHDR and CDR2 is SFDVKD in the germline V gene. CDR3 in amino acids: CATRSSDNEQFF. The CDR3 DNA is TGTGCCACCCGGTCATCCGACAATGAGCAGTTCTTC.

This clonotype has a count of ten or more. This CDR3 is CATSSGGTKNIQYF. DNA for the CDR3: TGTGCCACCAGCAGCGGGGGAACCAAAAACATTCAGTACTTC. The genes are TRBV15 and TRBJ2-4; D may be TRBD2 (6 bases). This CDR3 is 14 amino acids long. From germline, CDR1 is LNHNV and CDR2 YYDKDF (reference sequence). V lost 3 bases and J lost 2, with 8 bases in between.

This clonotype was counted between two and nine times. The chain links TRBV4-1 to TRBJ2-1; 8 nucleotides align to TRBD2. This CDR3 is built from 16 residues. V lost 4 bases and J lost 3; bases outside the gene matches: 8. CDR1 MGHRA and CDR2 YSYEKL come from the germline V gene. The CDR3 loop reads CASSPSPSGGYNEQFF. CDR3 coding DNA: TGCGCCAGCAGCCCCTCCCCGAGCGGGGGCTACAATGAGCAGTTCTTC.

This clonotype was counted between two and nine times. The V and J genes are TRBV5-1 and TRBJ2-7; 14 positions match TRBD2. The CDR3 sequence is 16 residues long. Trimming at V came to 4 bases and at J to 5 bases, leaving 8 bases not matched to a gene. Germline CDR1 is SGHRS and CDR2 is YFSETQ. CDR3 coding DNA: TGCGCCAGCAGCCTAGGAGGGACTAGCGGGAGTCACGAGCAGTACTTC. It is translated as CASSLGGTSGSHEQYF.

This clonotype has more than one count but fewer than ten. The CDR3 reads CASSLAGDIYEQYF. The CDR3 nucleotides are TGTGCCAGCAGCTTAGCGGGAGATATCTACGAGCAGTACTTC. This chain connects TRBV7-2 to TRBJ2-7; TRBD2 is a possible D gene (5 bases). V lost 0 bases and J 3 bases, leaving 9 bases between the germline ends. This CDR3 contains 14 residues. The germline V gene has CDR1 SGHTA and CDR2 FQGNSA.

This clonotype was detected a few times. The J gene is TRBJ2-2, the V gene TRBV29-1, with a tentative D call TRBD2 (6 bases). Trimming shortened V by 7 bases and J by 0 bases, and 18 bases separated the two germline ends. Germline assignment: CDR1 SQVTM and CDR2 ANQGSEA. The CDR3 is 16 residues long. The CDR3 sequence: CSAILTSPPNTGELFF. The CDR3 DNA is TGCAGCGCAATTCTGACTAGTCCTCCGAACACCGGGGAGCTGTTTTTT.

This clonotype has only a few counts. This sequence joins TRBV5-1 and TRBJ2-1; the D is unclear. The CDR3 covers 13 residues. Germline CDR1 is SGHRS and CDR2 is YFSETQ. Trimming stripped 1 base from V and 8 bases from J, with 10 bases between. The CDR3 nucleotides are TGCGCCAGCAGCTTGTCCCCCACAGATGAGCAGTTCTTC. Encoded protein: CASSLSPTDEQFF.